This section outlines one T cell receptor (beta chain) sequence together with its context. Its antigen is unidentified. This entry comes from a study of beta chain features in type 1 diabetes. Study summary: Investigators examined 107,917,701 sorted cells across all samples. Study results and limitations: Whether HLA type affects TCRB rearrangement stayed undetermined in the present work.

V was clipped by 4 bases and J by 4 bases, with 14 bases between them. CDR1 is SQVTM, CDR2 ANQGSEA, per germline. CDR3 length: 14 amino acids. Sequencing targeted expressed TCRB transcripts, as all isolated RNA had been reverse transcribed. Sequencing used immunoSEQ multiplex PCR; TCRdb keeps in-frame clones, though not all of them. This table has around 300,000 clones, around 7.3% appearing once. Sequencing used central memory CD4+ T cells from blood. The clonotype was recovered from a woman under 30 in good health. The chain has TRBV29-1 and TRBJ1-3; D is undetermined. CDR3 sequence reads: CSVGTSSAGNTIYF. The CDR3 DNA reads as TGCAGCGTTGGAACCTCATCGGCGGGAAACACCATATATTTT.